Detailed here is one T cell receptor beta chain. Its specific antigen is unknown. No much larger clone exists at a distance of one base, and base qualities are not known. Peripheral blood CD8+ and CD4+ T cells from healthy donors, Susac syndrome patients and multiple sclerosis patients were profiled using high-throughput TCR beta sequencing. The Susac syndrome patients fulfilled recently defined diagnostic criteria for definite or probable disease. CD8+ TEMRA cells were enriched by FACS, while bulk CD8+ and CD4+ T cells were purified by magnetic negative isolation. Blood was drawn into EDTA tubes, processed within 24 hours, and PBMCs were isolated by density gradient centrifugation. PBMCs intended for TCR sequencing were cryopreserved in liquid nitrogen and thawed later in a water bath at 37 degrees C. Purity of sorted or isolated CD4+, CD8+ and CD8+ TEMRA cells was at least 90%. RNA was extracted with the RNeasy kit and about 0.5 to 1 ug was reverse transcribed using random hexamers. The immunoSEQ multiplex PCR assay, covering 54 Vbeta and 13 Jbeta segments, was used to amplify TCR beta CDR3 regions. To correct PCR amplification bias, a synthetic template baseline was used for both primer optimization and computational correction. The authors' analysis ran thus. Reads were annotated to V, D and J genes according to IMGT and were analyzed with immunoSEQ Analyzer, with only productive sequences retained. Clonality was calculated as one minus the Shannon entropy normalized by log2 of the number of productive unique sequences. For each patient and control, public and private clones were evaluated among the 100 most prevalent clones. Susac-specific clones were defined as absent from healthy and MS cohorts, around 1,000 published viral clones and other ImmuneACCESS disease sequences. The public reads were quality trimmed at Q25 with fastp and then assembled into clones with MiXCR by TCRdb, keeping productive beta chains. Rows with a matching CDR3 protein are joined into one entry that keeps the most common DNA and genes. TCRdb, not the authors, supplied the V and J calls. The table for this sample lists fewer than 150,000 distinct CDR3 sequences; around 95% of them were counted only once. Jointly, the top ten make up roughly 0.17% of the sample.

This sample is part of a study of CD8 T cells in Susac syndrome (dated by TCRdb to between 2018 and 2021). About the investigation overall: Of the Susac syndrome patients who were sequenced, about 6 had clinically active disease and about eight were in clinical remission. Susac syndrome patients were therapy-naive, on corticosteroids (some also receiving IVIg), or on IVIg alone at blood withdrawal. The study used repertoire sequencing to test whether antigen drove CD8+ T cell activation and differentiation in Susac syndrome. CD8+ T cell repertoire clonality was compared between about 12 healthy donors, roughly 14 Susac syndrome patients and fewer than 19 multiple sclerosis patients.

Broad study findings and their caveats: Looking at Susac-specific public clones, the researchers identified roughly 17 in the total CD8+ repertoire and roughly 5 in the CD8+ TEMRA repertoire. Clonal expansion was observed in Susac syndrome CD8+ repertoires, with the highest expansion in CD8+ TEMRA cells and greater expansion in clinically active than in remitting patients. The number of individuals in the TCR sequencing and HLA analysis was recognized as being relatively small.

Sequences MGHRA (CDR1) and YSYEKL (CDR2) are obtained from the germline V gene. The CDR3 starts with the cysteine, ends with the phenylalanine, and has 12 residues. Only CDR3 DNA remains: 36 bases, in frame from the first base. V and J are truncated by 4 bases and 6 bases respectively, leaving an intervening sequence of 7 bases. Sequencing used CD8+ T cells from PBMCs. The V and J genes are TRBV4-1 and TRBJ2-1; possibly the D gene is TRBD1, per 5 matching bases. This clonotype originated in a human donor with Susac syndrome. Here the CDR3 is given as CASSRGSNEQFF. The bases are TGCGCCAGCAGCCGGGGCAGCAATGAGCAGTTCTTC.